A single sample gave rise to the 17 T cell receptor beta chains below, sequenced in a study of T cells in Graves' hyperthyroidism and ophthalmopathy. RNA transcripts served as the template for amplifying TCR beta CDR3 regions. Primed by the HTBI set, a first-round RT-PCR was run on the TCR CDR3. TCRdb reprocessed the multiplex PCR reads with MiXCR, giving one entry per CDR3 protein. The sample comprises 250,000 to 300,000 distinct CDR3 sequences, roughly 15% of which are singletons, and roughly 7.7% rests with the top ten. The sample consisted of blood. The receptors were sampled from a woman between 40 and 50 years old with Graves' hyperthyroidism.

This clonotype has ten or more counts. This rearrangement joins TRBV7-9 to TRBJ1-1; tentatively, D is TRBD1 (6 bases). Germline V gives CDR1 SEHNR, CDR2 FQNEAQ (reference sequence). This CDR3 region has 15 residues. With 7 bases removed from V and 3 bases from J, the gap between germline ends came to 18 bases. The CDR3 reads CASTVGGSGYTEAFF. CDR3 nucleotide sequence: TGTGCCAGCACCGTAGGGGGGAGTGGGTACACTGAAGCTTTCTTT.

The sample holds many counts of this clonotype. J is TRBJ2-3 and V is TRBV20-1; TRBD2 matches at 12 bases. CDR1 is DFQATT, CDR2 SNEGSKA, per germline (reference sequence). The CDR3 has 17 residues. Trimming cost V 2 bases and J 0 bases; bases outside gene matches: 6. The CDR3 nucleotides read TGCAGTGCTAGAAGAGCCGGGACTAGCGGGAGCACAGATACGCAGTATTTT. Translation: CSARRAGTSGSTDTQYF.

This clonotype has a count of ten or more. The J gene is TRBJ2-5, the V gene TRBV3-1; 12 bases fit TRBD2. CDR1 LGHDT and CDR2 YNNKEL come from the germline V gene (reference sequence). J gave up 1 base and V 4 bases, and 10 bases lay outside the gene matches. The CDR3 is 18 amino acids. CDR3 DNA sequence: TGTGCCAGCAGCCCCATCCGGCCGACTAGCGGGAGCCAAGAGACCCAGTACTTC. Its protein product is CASSPIRPTSGSQETQYF.

V gene TRBV4-1 combines with J gene TRBJ2-3; 11 bases are shared with TRBD2. Per germline, CDR1 MGHRA and CDR2 YSYEKL. V gave up 1 base and J gave up 8 bases; unmatched junction bases: 8. CDR3 size: 16 residues. The CDR3, as DNA: TGCGCCAGCAGCCAAGCGACGACTAGCGGGACTGTTACGCAGTATTTT. It encodes CASSQATTSGTVTQYF.

The CDR3 sequence is CASSLGFLNTGELFF. For the CDR3, the DNA is TGTGCCAGCAGTTTGGGCTTCCTGAACACCGGGGAGCTGTTTTTT. The chain is built from TRBV28 and TRBJ2-2; D is unresolved. The CDR3 has 15 residues. V lost 3 bases, J lost 1 base, and 9 bases lay in between. The germline CDR1 and CDR2 sequences are MDHEN and SYDVKM.

This clonotype was seen ten or more times. The J gene is TRBJ2-3, the V gene TRBV11-3; D remains unclear. The CDR3 runs 13 residues. Per germline, CDR1 SGHNT and CDR2 YENEEA. V was trimmed by 5 bases and J by 3 bases, leaving 9 bases between them. The CDR3 protein is CASSPHGTDTQYF. The CDR3 DNA reads TGTGCCAGCAGCCCCCATGGGACAGATACGCAGTATTTT.

Comments on this clonotype: Just one base apart from a much larger clone, this may be a read error. The V gene is TRBV13, the J gene TRBJ2-1, with a possible D match to TRBD2 (6 bases). V was clipped by 3 bases and J by 9 bases, with 15 bases between them. CDR1 and CDR2 from the germline V gene are PRHDT and FYEKMQ (reference sequence). The CDR3 is made up of 14 amino acids. In DNA form, the CDR3 reads TGTGCCAGCAGCTTCCGGGACTCCGAACGTGAGCAGTTCTTC. It yields the protein CASSFRDSEREQFF.

This sequence joins TRBV18 and TRBJ1-1; 7 bases map to TRBD1. V trimming: 5 bases; J trimming: 5 bases; junction bases outside the gene matches: 14. This CDR3 has 16 amino acids. In germline, CDR1 is KGHSH, CDR2 LQKENI. CDR3 coding DNA: TGTGCCAGCTCATCGTACAGGGGCGCGGGTGAAACTGAAGCTTTCTTT. The encoded protein is CASSSYRGAGETEAFF. The complete variable domain, with remaining parts taken from reference TRBV18 and TRBJ1-1, reads NAGVMQNPRHLVRRRGQEARLRCSPMKGHSHVYWYRQLPEEGLKFMVYLQKENIIDESGMPKERFSAEFPKEGPSILRIQQVVRGDSAAYFCASSSYRGAGETEAFFGQGTRLTVV.

Ten or more counts support this clonotype. The chain combines TRBV2 with TRBJ1-5; no firm D call. Trimming left V 7 bases short and J 0 bases short, with 13 bases between. The CDR3 spans 15 residues. The germline V gene encodes CDR1 SNHLY and CDR2 FYNNEI. The CDR3 coding sequence is TGTGCCAGCAAGCGAACGGGTTTTAGCAATCAGCCCCAGCATTTT. Its translation: CASKRTGFSNQPQHF.

This clonotype was observed at least ten times. The V and J genes are TRBV5-5 and TRBJ2-3; the D is unclear. Per germline, CDR1 SGHKS and CDR2 YYEKEE (reference sequence). Trimming removed 3 bases from V and 6 bases from J, with 14 bases in between. The CDR3 has 14 amino acids. CDR3 protein: CASSSLADIDTQYF. CDR3 coding DNA: TGTGCCAGCAGCTCATTGGCCGATATTGATACGCAGTATTTT.

This clonotype came up a few times. The V gene is TRBV7-2, the J gene TRBJ2-3, with a weak D call TRBD2 (5 bases). This CDR3 is 16 amino acids long. Germline-derived CDR1 and CDR2 are SGHTA and FQGNSA. V gave up 3 bases and J gave up 3 bases, with 16 bases separating them. CDR3 sequence reads: CASSLAGVYGTDTQYF. In nucleotides, the CDR3 is TGTGCCAGCAGCTTGGCCGGGGTTTATGGGACAGATACGCAGTATTTT.

The chain is built from TRBV6-1 and TRBJ1-1, with 7 bases matching TRBD1. The junction had 4 bases not matched to a gene; V was cut back by 6 bases and J by 6 bases. The CDR3 loop spans 12 amino acids. The germline V gene has CDR1 MNHNS and CDR2 SASEGT. CDR3 sequence reads: CASRTGYPEAFF. DNA for the CDR3: TGTGCCAGCAGGACAGGGTACCCTGAAGCTTTCTTT.

This clonotype came up many times. The CDR3 nucleotides are TGTGCCAGCAAGTCATATAGCAATCAGCCCCAGCATTTT. Its translation: CASKSYSNQPQHF. The rearrangement joins TRBV28 to TRBJ1-5, with no clear D. Germline V gives CDR1 MDHEN, CDR2 SYDVKM. This CDR3 comprises 13 residues. Trimming shortened V by 7 bases and J by 0 bases, and 7 bases separated the two germline ends. Combining the CDR3 with reference TRBV28 and TRBJ1-5 gives the whole variable domain DVKVTQSSRYLVKRTGEKVFLECVQDMDHENMFWYRQDPGLGLRLIYFSYDVKMKEKGDIPEGYSVSREKKERFSLILESASTNQTSMYLCASKSYSNQPQHFGDGTRLSIL.

This clonotype came up many times. This chain links TRBV19 with TRBJ2-2; D uncertain. Trimming took off 5 bases at V and 3 bases at J, with 7 bases between the two ends. From germline, CDR1 is LNHDA and CDR2 SQIVND (reference sequence). The CDR3 is 13 amino acids. This CDR3 is CASSPSYTGELFF. CDR3 nucleotide sequence: TGTGCCAGTAGTCCCAGTTACACCGGGGAGCTGTTTTTT.

This clonotype was observed at least ten times. CDR3 sequence (DNA): TGCGCCAGCAGCAAGTTAGGGACTGAAGCTTTCTTT. Residues: CASSKLGTEAFF. V and J are TRBV4-1 and TRBJ1-1; D remains unclear. CDR3 length: 12 amino acids. V gave up 5 bases and J gave up 5 bases, with 9 bases separating them. The germline CDR1 and CDR2 sequences are MGHRA and YSYEKL.

This clonotype was counted between two and nine times. Sequence at one end of the junction differs from germline and may be a read error. The chain couples TRBV28 to TRBJ2-5; 8 positions agree with TRBD2. The CDR3 loop spans 12 amino acids. The germline V gene encodes CDR1 MDHEN and CDR2 SYDVKM. The CDR3 coding sequence is TGTGTCAGCCCCCCAGGCGGGGGGCAGACTAACTTC. Its protein is CVSPPGGGQTNF. The full variable domain, in which reference TRBV28 and TRBJ2-5 provide the parts outside the CDR3, is DVKVTQSSRYLVKRTGEKVFLECVQDMDHENMFWYRQDPGLGLRLIYFSYDVKMKEKGDIPEGYSVSREKKERFSLILESASTNQTSMYLCVSPPGGGQTNFGPGTRLLVL.

This clonotype has at least ten counts. CDR3 residues: CSVAPSVSGQPQHF. For the CDR3, the DNA is TGCAGCGTTGCCCCCTCCGTGTCTGGTCAGCCCCAGCATTTT. V usage is TRBV29-1 and J usage is TRBJ1-5, with no clear D. This CDR3 has 14 amino acids. Germline CDR1 reads SQVTM; CDR2 reads ANQGSEA. V shed 4 bases and J shed 6 bases, with 16 bases lying between them.